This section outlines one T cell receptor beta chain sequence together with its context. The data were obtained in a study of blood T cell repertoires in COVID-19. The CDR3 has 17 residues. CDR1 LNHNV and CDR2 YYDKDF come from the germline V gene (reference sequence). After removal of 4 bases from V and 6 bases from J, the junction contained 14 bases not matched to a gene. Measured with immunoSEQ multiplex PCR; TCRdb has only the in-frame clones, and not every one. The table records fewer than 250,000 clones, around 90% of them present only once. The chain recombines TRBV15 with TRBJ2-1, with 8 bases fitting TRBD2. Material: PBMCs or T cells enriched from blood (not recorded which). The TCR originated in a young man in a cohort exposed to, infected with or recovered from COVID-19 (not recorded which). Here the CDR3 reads CATSITGTRHRTNEQFF. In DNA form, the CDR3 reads TGTGCCACCAGCATAACCGGGACTAGACATCGGACCAATGAGCAGTTCTTC.